This TCR beta chain was observed in a study of Ad26.COV2.S vaccination and SARS-CoV-2 variants. Across the study: This donor came from the COV1001 trial of Ad26.COV2.S. Ad26.COV2.S, an intramuscular injection, was given once or twice 56 days apart.

The germline V gene encodes CDR1 MDHEN and CDR2 SYDVKM. This CDR3 has 12 residues. V lost 3 bases and J 11 bases, leaving 13 bases between the germline ends. Measured with immunoSEQ multiplex PCR; TCRdb has only the in-frame clones, and not every one. The sample includes some 450,000 clones, 90% of them seen just once. Study-level results: It was found that vaccine and placebo recipients had similar non-spike TCR breadth.

In the case of this clone: Its specificity is unknown.

Treatment described: 15 to 20 received Ad26.COV2.S at low or high dose, single or two shots; a few received placebo; per-sample allocation not given. Specimen acquisition occurred on day 63 following the initial vaccine or placebo injection. The sample in question was peripheral blood, obtained in a trial of Ad26.COV2.S vaccine versus placebo. The TCR originated in a person aged 18-60 years who received the Ad26.COV2.S COVID-19 vaccine or a placebo. The chain employs TRBV28 and TRBJ1-1; D is ambiguous. DNA of the CDR3: TGTGCCAGCAGTTTGGGGAAGAGGGTGGCTTTCTTT. It translates to CASSLGKRVAFF.